This TCR beta chain appears in the sequencing data of a study of blood T cell repertoires in COVID-19 (dated by TCRdb to the early 2020s). Describing the broader study: The collaborator samples originated in the United States, Italy and Spain and spanned the acute and convalescent phases of COVID-19. The material from the prospective study consisted of cDNA or gDNA derived from T cells, B-cell-depleted T cells, or PBMCs. Subjects who had been exposed to COVID-19, were actively infected with it, or had recovered from it provided the deeply sampled blood TCRbeta repertoires that made up the dataset. The repertoires were released in a freely available public database intended as a resource for research on the immune response to SARS-CoV-2. The samples were drawn from the first 160 participants of the ongoing ImmuneRACE study and from under 1,500 subjects provided by 6 global collaborators. Sample metadata almost always included a de-identified subject ID, COVID-19 status, age in years and sex. Where HLA class I and class II types were available, the types were taken from metadata supplied by the sample provider, not from assay-based typing. The research as a whole found: The amount of clinical and demographic metadata varied by source and participant and was provided uncurated.

Collaborating institutions collected whole blood in K2EDTA tubes following their own protocols. Collaborator samples were shipped for TCRbeta analysis as frozen whole blood, isolated PBMCs, or DNA extracted from either sample type. Between the V and J ends, shortened by 4 bases and 4 bases respectively, the junction contains 17 bases. Sequences MNHEY (CDR1) and SMNVEV (CDR2) are obtained from the germline V gene (reference sequence). Including cysteine and phenylalanine, the CDR3 has 15 amino acids. CDR3 DNA is the only sequence kept; it has 45 bases, read in frame from the first base. With respect to this clone: Its antigen is still unknown. Base qualities are not provided; no much larger clone lies one nucleotide away.

TCRbeta CDR3 regions were amplified from genomic DNA using the immunoSEQ Assay, a bias-controlled multiplex PCR. Regarding the original processing steps: Within the assay, amplification of reference gene primers was used to estimate how many nucleated cells each sample contained. To quantify the absolute abundance of each unique TCRbeta CDR3 rearrangement, sequence reads were collapsed and filtered. For each sample, productive Simpson clonality was calculated by taking the square root of Simpson's diversity index across productive rearrangements. Here the immuneACCESS table is served through TCRdb, limited to in-frame sequences with V and J called. Missing clones are a known gap in these copies; in checked studies unresolved V genes cover under half, and the rest lacks a known reason. D and trimming come from the DNA, and the V and J calls and clone size come from that table. In all, the sample holds about 98,000 clones, and approximately 84% of those were seen once. The ten largest clones capture about 10% of the sample.

This clonotype originated in a woman older than 75 with acute or convalescent COVID-19. The rearranged segments are TRBV27 and TRBJ2-7; the D gene lacks a confident call. The sequencing input was peripheral blood. The sequenced DNA: TGTGCCAGCAGTTCACCGGGTCAGCCCAATTACGAGCAGTACTTC. Its amino acids are CASSSPGQPNYEQYF.